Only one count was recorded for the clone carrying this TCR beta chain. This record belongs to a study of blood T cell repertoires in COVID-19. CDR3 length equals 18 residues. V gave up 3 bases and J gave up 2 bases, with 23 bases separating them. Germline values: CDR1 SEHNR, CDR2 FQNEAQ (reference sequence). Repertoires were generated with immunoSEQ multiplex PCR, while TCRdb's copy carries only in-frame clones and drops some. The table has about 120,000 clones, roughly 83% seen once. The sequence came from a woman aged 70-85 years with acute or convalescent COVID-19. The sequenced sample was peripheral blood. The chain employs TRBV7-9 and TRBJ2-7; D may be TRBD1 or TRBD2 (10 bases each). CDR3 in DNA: TGTGCCAGCAGCTTGACAGGGGGCTGGCTAGCGGGAGCCTACGAGCAGTACTTC. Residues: CASSLTGGWLAGAYEQYF.